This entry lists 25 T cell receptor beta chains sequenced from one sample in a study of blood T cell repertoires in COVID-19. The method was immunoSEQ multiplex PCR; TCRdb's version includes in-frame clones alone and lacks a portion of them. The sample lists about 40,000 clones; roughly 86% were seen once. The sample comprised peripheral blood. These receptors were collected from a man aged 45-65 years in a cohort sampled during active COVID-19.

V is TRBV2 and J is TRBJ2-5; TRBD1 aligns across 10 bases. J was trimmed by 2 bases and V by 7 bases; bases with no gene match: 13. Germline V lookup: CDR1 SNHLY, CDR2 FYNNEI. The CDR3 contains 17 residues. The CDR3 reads CASIYSRTGGRQETQYF. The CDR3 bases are TGTGCCAGCATTTACTCCCGGACAGGGGGGAGGCAAGAGACCCAGTACTTC.

The CDR3 sequence is CASSNPTGGHQETQYF. CDR3 DNA: TGTGCCAGTAGTAACCCGACAGGGGGGCATCAAGAGACCCAGTACTTC. The J gene is TRBJ2-5, the V gene TRBV19; 9 bases are shared with TRBD1. The V gene's germline CDR1 is LNHDA and CDR2 SQIVND (reference sequence). The CDR3 has 16 amino acids. V lost 4 bases and J lost 2; bases outside the gene matches: 8.

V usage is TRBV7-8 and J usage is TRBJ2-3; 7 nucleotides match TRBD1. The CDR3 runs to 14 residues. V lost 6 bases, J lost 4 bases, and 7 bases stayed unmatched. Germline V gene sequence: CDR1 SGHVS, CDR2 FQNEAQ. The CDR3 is CASSNTGVADTQYF. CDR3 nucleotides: TGTGCCAGCAGTAATACAGGGGTGGCAGATACGCAGTATTTT.

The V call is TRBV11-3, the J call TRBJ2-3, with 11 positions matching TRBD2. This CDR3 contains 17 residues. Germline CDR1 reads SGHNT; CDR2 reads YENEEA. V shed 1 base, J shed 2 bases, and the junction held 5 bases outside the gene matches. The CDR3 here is CASSLAGLAGYTDTQYF. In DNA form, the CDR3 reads TGTGCCAGCAGCTTAGCCGGACTAGCGGGTTACACAGATACGCAGTATTTT.

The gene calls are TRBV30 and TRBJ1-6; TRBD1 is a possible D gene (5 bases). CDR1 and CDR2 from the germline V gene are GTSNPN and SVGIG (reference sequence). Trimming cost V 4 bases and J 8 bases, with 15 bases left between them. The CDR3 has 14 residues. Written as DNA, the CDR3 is TGTGCCTGGAACCCCGGGACGGGGGATTCACCCCTCCACTTT. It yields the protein CAWNPGTGDSPLHF.

The DNA of the CDR3 is TGTGCCAGCAGATCTCTGGAGGAGAACACTGAAGCTTTCTTT. Translation gives CASRSLEENTEAFF. The genes are TRBV5-8 and TRBJ1-1; D not resolved. Germline V CDR1 and CDR2: SGHTS, YDEGEE. V gave up 5 bases and J gave up 1 base, with 12 bases separating them. The CDR3 contains 14 residues. The whole variable domain, filled in from reference TRBV5-8 and TRBJ1-1, reads EAGVTQSPTHLIKTRGQQATLRCSPISGHTSVYWYQQALGLGLQFLLWYDEGEERNRGNFPPRFSGRQFPNYSSELNVNALELEDSALYLCASRSLEENTEAFFGQGTRLTVV.

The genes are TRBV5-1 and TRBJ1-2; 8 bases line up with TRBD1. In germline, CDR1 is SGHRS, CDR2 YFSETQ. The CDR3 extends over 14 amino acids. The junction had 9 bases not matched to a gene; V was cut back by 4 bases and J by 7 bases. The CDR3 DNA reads TGCGCCAGCAGCCCCCCCGGACAGGGTGGTGGCTACACCTTC. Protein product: CASSPPGQGGGYTF.

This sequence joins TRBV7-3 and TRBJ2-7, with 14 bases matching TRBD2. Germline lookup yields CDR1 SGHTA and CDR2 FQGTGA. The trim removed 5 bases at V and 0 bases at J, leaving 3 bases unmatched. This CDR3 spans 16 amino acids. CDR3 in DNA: TGTGCCAGCAGCCCGGGGACTAGCGGGAGCTCCTACGAGCAGTACGTC. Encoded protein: CASSPGTSGSSYEQYV.

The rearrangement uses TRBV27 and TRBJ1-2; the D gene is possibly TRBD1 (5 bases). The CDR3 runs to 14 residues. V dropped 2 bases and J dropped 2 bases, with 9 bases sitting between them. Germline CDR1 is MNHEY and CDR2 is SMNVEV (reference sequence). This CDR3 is CASSLNGANYGYTF. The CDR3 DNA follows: TGTGCCAGCAGTTTAAATGGGGCGAACTATGGCTACACCTTC.

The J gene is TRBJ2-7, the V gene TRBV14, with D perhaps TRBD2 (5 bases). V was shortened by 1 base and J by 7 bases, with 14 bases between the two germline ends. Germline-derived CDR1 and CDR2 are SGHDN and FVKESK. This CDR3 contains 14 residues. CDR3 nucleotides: TGTGCCAGCAGCCAAGTGTGGCCAGGACTTGAGCAGTACTTC. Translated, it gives CASSQVWPGLEQYF.

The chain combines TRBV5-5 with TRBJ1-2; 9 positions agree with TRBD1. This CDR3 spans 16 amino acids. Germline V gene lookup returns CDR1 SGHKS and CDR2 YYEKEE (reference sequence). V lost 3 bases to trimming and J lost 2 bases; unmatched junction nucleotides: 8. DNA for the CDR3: TGTGCCAGCAGCTCGTACCTAGGGACAGGGAACTATGGCTACACCTTC. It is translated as CASSSYLGTGNYGYTF. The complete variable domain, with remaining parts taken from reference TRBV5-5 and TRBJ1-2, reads DAGVTQSPTHLIKTRGQQVTLRCSPISGHKSVSWYQQVLGQGPQFIFQYYEKEERGRGNFPDRFSARQFPNYSSELNVNALLLGDSALYLCASSSYLGTGNYGYTFGSGTRLTVV.

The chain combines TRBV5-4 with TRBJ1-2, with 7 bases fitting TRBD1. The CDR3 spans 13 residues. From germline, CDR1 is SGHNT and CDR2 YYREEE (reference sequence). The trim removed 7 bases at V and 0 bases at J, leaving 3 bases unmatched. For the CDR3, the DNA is TGTGCCAGCTTTACAGGGGCTAACTATGGCTACACCTTC. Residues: CASFTGANYGYTF.

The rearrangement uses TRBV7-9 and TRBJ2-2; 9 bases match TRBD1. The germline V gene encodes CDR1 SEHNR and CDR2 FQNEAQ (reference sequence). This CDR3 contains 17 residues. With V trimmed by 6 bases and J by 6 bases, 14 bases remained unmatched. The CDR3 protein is CASRKRTGGDGAGELFF. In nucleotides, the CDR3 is TGTGCCAGCAGAAAACGCACAGGGGGCGACGGCGCCGGGGAGCTGTTTTTT. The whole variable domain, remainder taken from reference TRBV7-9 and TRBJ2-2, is DTGVSQNPRHKITKRGQNVTFRCDPISEHNRLYWYRQTLGQGPEFLTYFQNEAQLEKSRLLSDRFSAERPKGSFSTLEIQRTEQGDSAMYLCASRKRTGGDGAGELFFGEGSRLTVL.

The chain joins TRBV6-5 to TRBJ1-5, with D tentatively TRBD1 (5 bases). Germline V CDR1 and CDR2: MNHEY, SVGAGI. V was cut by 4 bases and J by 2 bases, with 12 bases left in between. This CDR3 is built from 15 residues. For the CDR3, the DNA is TGTGCCAGCAGTTTTGCCGGGGGGGGCAATCAGCCCCAGCATTTT. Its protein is CASSFAGGGNQPQHF.

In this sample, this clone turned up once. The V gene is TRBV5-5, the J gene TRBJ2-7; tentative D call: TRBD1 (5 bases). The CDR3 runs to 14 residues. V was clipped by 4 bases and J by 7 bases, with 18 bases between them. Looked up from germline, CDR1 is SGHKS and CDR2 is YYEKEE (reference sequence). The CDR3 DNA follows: TGTGCCAGCAGCCCGTACGCTAGGGGTGGGGAGCAGTACTTC. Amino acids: CASSPYARGGEQYF.

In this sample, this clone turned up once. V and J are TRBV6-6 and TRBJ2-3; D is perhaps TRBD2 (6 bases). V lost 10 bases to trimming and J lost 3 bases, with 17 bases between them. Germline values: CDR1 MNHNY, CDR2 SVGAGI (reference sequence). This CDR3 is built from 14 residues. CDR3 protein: CAIGSGVLTDTQYF. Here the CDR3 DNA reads TGTGCCATCGGGTCGGGGGTTCTTACAGATACGCAGTATTTT.

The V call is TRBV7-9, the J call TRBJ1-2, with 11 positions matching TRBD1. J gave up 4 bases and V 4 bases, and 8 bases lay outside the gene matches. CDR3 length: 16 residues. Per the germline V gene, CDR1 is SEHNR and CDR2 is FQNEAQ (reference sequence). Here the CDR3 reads CASSSSGTGGTYGYTF. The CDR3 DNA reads TGTGCCAGCAGCTCTTCAGGGACAGGGGGGACCTATGGCTACACCTTC.

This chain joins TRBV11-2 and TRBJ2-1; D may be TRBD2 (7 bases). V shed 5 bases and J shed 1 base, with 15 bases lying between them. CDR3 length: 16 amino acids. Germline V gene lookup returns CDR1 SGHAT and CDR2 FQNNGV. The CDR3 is CASSPLRGPSYNEQFF. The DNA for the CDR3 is TGTGCCAGCAGCCCTTTGCGGGGGCCGTCCTACAATGAGCAGTTCTTC.

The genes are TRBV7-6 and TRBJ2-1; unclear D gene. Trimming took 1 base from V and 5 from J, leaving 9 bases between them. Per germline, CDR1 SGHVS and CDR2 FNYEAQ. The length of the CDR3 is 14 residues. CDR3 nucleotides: TGTGCCAGCAGCTTAGGACTGAATAACAATGAGCAGTTCTTC. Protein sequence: CASSLGLNNNEQFF.

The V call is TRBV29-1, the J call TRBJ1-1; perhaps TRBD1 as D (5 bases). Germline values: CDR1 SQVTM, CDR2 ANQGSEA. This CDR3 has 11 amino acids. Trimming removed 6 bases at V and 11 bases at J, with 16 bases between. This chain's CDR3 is CSVAEGRGAFF. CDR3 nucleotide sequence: TGCAGCGTGGCCGAGGGGCGGGGGGCTTTCTTT.

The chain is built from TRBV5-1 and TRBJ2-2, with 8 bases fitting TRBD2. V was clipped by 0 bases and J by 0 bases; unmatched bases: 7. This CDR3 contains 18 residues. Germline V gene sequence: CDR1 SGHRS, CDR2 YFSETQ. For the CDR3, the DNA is TGCGCCAGCAGCTTGGGAAGCGGGAGAACCCCGAACACCGGGGAGCTGTTTTTT. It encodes CASSLGSGRTPNTGELFF. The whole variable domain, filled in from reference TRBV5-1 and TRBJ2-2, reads KAGVTQTPRYLIKTRGQQVTLSCSPISGHRSVSWYQQTPGQGLQFLFEYFSETQRNKGNFPGRFSGRQFSNSRSEMNVSTLELGDSALYLCASSLGSGRTPNTGELFFGEGSRLTVL.

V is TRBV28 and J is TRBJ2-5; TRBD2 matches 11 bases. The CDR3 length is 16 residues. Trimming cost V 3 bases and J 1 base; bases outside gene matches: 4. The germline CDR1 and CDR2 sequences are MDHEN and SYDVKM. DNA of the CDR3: TGTGCCAGCAGTTTTGCCGGGACTAGCGGCCAAGAGACCCAGTACTTC. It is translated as CASSFAGTSGQETQYF.

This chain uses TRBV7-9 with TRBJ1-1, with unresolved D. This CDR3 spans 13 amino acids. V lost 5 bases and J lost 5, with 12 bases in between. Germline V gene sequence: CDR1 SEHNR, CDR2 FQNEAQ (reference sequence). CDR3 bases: TGTGCCAGCAGCCCAGGAGGGAGGACTGAAGCTTTCTTT. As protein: CASSPGGRTEAFF.

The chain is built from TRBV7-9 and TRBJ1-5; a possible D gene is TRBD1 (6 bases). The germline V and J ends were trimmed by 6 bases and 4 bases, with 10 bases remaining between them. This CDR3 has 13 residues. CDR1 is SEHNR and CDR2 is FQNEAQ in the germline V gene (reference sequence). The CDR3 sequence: CASSSQGNQPQHF. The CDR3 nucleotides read TGTGCCAGCAGTTCGCAGGGGAATCAGCCCCAGCATTTT.

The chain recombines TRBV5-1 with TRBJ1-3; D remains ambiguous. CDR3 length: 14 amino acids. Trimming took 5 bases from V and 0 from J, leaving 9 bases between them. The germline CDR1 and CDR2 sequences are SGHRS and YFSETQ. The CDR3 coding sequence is TGCGCCAGCAGAGTAACAGCCTCTGGAAACACCATATATTTT. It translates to CASRVTASGNTIYF. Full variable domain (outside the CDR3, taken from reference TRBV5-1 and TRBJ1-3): KAGVTQTPRYLIKTRGQQVTLSCSPISGHRSVSWYQQTPGQGLQFLFEYFSETQRNKGNFPGRFSGRQFSNSRSEMNVSTLELGDSALYLCASRVTASGNTIYFGEGSWLTVV.